A selection of T cell receptor beta chains follows, all from one sample in a study of blood T cell repertoires in COVID-19. Sequencing used immunoSEQ multiplex PCR; TCRdb keeps in-frame clones, though not all of them. Of around 67,000 clones in the sample, approximately 87% were seen once. Source material: peripheral blood. The receptors shown here come from a man aged 50 to 60 with active COVID-19. CDR3s include the opening cysteine and the closing phenylalanine or tryptophan. D genes are given only for firm matches. Expanded clones get a size class; other rows say once, few or many, or leave the size out.

.	TRBJ2-7	TRBV6-5	TRBD1	CASSRTGAYEQYF	TGTGCCAGCAGTAGGACAGGGGCCTACGAGCAGTACTTC
few	TRBJ1-1	TRBV12-3/TRBV12-4	.	CASSLGLLTAFF	TGTGCCAGCAGTTTAGGGTTGCTTACTGCTTTCTTT
.	TRBJ1-2	TRBV28	.	CASTRGGLYGYTF	TGTGCCAGCACACGGGGGGGGCTCTATGGCTACACCTTC
.	TRBJ2-1	TRBV5-1	TRBD1	CASSISTGSTYNEQFF	TGCGCCAGCAGCATATCGACAGGGTCGACCTACAATGAGCAGTTCTTC
few	TRBJ2-7	TRBV6-5	TRBD2	CASSHPSGTNYEQYF	TGTGCCAGCAGCCACCCTTCCGGGACTAACTACGAGCAGTACTTC
few	TRBJ2-1	TRBV5-1	TRBD2	CASSLDLAGGNEQFF	TGCGCCAGCAGCTTGGACTTAGCGGGAGGGAATGAGCAGTTCTTC
few	TRBJ2-5	TRBV11-1	TRBD1	CASSFPGGETQYF	TGTGCCAGCAGCTTCCCAGGGGGAGAGACCCAGTACTTC
.	TRBJ2-5	TRBV5-5	.	CASSLVAVETQYF	TGTGCCAGCAGCTTGGTTGCAGTGGAGACCCAGTACTTC
few	TRBJ1-2	TRBV7-2	TRBD1	CASSLRQGQDGYTF	TGTGCCAGCAGCCTCCGACAGGGGCAAGATGGCTACACCTTC
.	TRBJ1-2	TRBV12-3/TRBV12-4	TRBD1	CASSPQGGYGYTF	TGTGCCAGCAGCCCACAGGGGGGCTATGGCTACACCTTC
.	TRBJ2-2	TRBV7-8	TRBD1	CASSQGQGNFGELFF	TGTGCCAGCAGCCAGGGACAGGGGAATTTCGGGGAGCTGTTTTTT
.	TRBJ1-1	TRBV29-1	.	CSVFGQNTEAFF	TGCAGCGTTTTCGGACAGAACACTGAAGCTTTCTTT
few	TRBJ2-1	TRBV19	.	CASSIGRGNEQFF	TGTGCCAGTAGTATAGGGAGGGGCAATGAGCAGTTCTTC
.	TRBJ2-1	TRBV4-3	TRBD2	CASSQDLEREYGEQFF	TGCGCCAGCAGCCAAGATCTTGAGCGGGAGTACGGTGAGCAGTTCTTC
.	TRBJ1-3	TRBV19	.	CASSIAGTQGGNTIYF	TGTGCCAGTAGTATCGCCGGGACCCAGGGGGGAAACACCATATATTTT
.	TRBJ2-7	TRBV7-8	TRBD1	CASSLRQGAYYEQYF	TGTGCCAGCAGCCTTCGACAGGGGGCTTACTACGAGCAGTACTTC
.	TRBJ1-1	TRBV5-4	TRBD1	CASSLAGGVVTEAFF	TGTGCCAGCAGCTTAGCAGGGGGCGTCGTCACTGAAGCTTTCTTT
.	TRBJ2-2	TRBV5-4	TRBD2	CASSSPTSGSPTGELFF	TGTGCCAGCAGCTCTCCGACTAGCGGGAGTCCCACCGGGGAGCTGTTTTTT
.	TRBJ2-7	TRBV28	TRBD1	CASIKDRAREEQYF	TGTGCCAGCATCAAAGACAGGGCTCGTGAAGAGCAGTACTTC
.	TRBJ2-6	TRBV6-1	.	CASSGERLTSLQPGANVLTF	TGTGCCAGCAGTGGTGAACGGCTGACTAGTCTGCAACCTGGGGCCAACGTCCTGACTTTC
.	TRBJ2-7	TRBV6-2/TRBV6-3	.	CASSYDGNEQYF	TGTGCCAGCAGTTACGACGGGAACGAGCAGTACTTC
few	TRBJ1-5	TRBV7-2	TRBD1	CASSQRQGNQPQHF	TGTGCCAGCAGCCAGAGACAGGGGAATCAGCCCCAGCATTTT
.	TRBJ2-1	TRBV4-1	TRBD2	CASSQVQREWNEQFF	TGCGCCAGCAGCCAAGTCCAGCGGGAGTGGAATGAGCAGTTCTTC